These 18 T cell receptor beta chains were all obtained from the same sample, sequenced in a study of blood T cell repertoires in COVID-19. Profiled with immunoSEQ multiplex PCR; TCRdb holds only in-frame clones, not every one. The repertoire has approximately 10,000 clones, about 90% of them found once; the top ten carry over 4.5%. The sample was peripheral blood. The receptors stem from a human donor in a cohort sampled during active COVID-19.

The rearrangement joins TRBV18 to TRBJ2-7; 8 nucleotides agree with TRBD1. The germline V gene encodes CDR1 KGHSH and CDR2 LQKENI. The V and J ends lost 0 bases and 6 bases, in that order; junction bases with no gene match: 4. The CDR3 contains 14 residues. In DNA form, the CDR3 reads TGTGCCAGCTCACCACCGGACAGGGTCAGCGAGCAGTACTTC. As protein: CASSPPDRVSEQYF.

This clone came up once. The chain uses TRBV5-1 and TRBJ1-1, with D unclear. This CDR3 contains 14 residues. Per germline, CDR1 SGHRS and CDR2 YFSETQ. Trimming removed 0 bases at V and 1 base at J, with 7 bases between. This CDR3 is CASSLASGNTEAFF. The CDR3 coding sequence is TGCGCCAGCAGCTTGGCGTCGGGGAACACTGAAGCTTTCTTT.

This clone occurred a few times. The chain uses TRBV14 and TRBJ1-1; D uncertain. The V end was cut by 0 bases, the J end by 9 bases, with 8 bases between. This CDR3 region has 12 residues. CDR1 is SGHDN and CDR2 is FVKESK in the germline V gene. CDR3 region: CASSQDRVKAFF. CDR3 sequence (DNA): TGTGCCAGCAGCCAAGATAGAGTAAAAGCTTTCTTT. Using reference TRBV14 and TRBJ1-1 for the parts outside the CDR3, the full variable domain is EAGVTQFPSHSVIEKGQTVTLRCDPISGHDNLYWYRRVMGKEIKFLLHFVKESKQDESGMPNNRFLAERTGGTYSTLKVQPAELEDSGVYFCASSQDRVKAFFGQGTRLTVV.

V is TRBV7-8 and J is TRBJ2-1; D may be TRBD2 (6 bases). Germline V gene sequence: CDR1 SGHVS, CDR2 FQNEAQ. Trimming removed 1 base from V and 6 bases from J, with 10 bases in between. CDR3 length: 14 amino acids. The CDR3 sequence: CASSLVGGVNEQFF. CDR3 in DNA: TGTGCCAGCAGCTTAGTTGGCGGGGTCAATGAGCAGTTCTTC.

The V gene is TRBV7-8, the J gene TRBJ2-1; TRBD2 matches at 7 bases. This CDR3 comprises 16 residues. CDR1 is SGHVS, CDR2 FQNEAQ, per germline. V gave up 1 base and J gave up 0 bases; unmatched junction bases: 3. CDR3 in DNA: TGTGCCAGCAGCTTAGGGCGGGGGAGCTCCTACAATGAGCAGTTCTTC. Its protein is CASSLGRGSSYNEQFF.

This clone was observed once. CDR3 sequence: CASRLTGLVTDGDNEQFF. CDR3 sequence (DNA): TGTGCCAGCAGGTTGACAGGGCTGGTGACAGACGGAGACAATGAGCAGTTCTTC. V is TRBV2 and J is TRBJ2-1; 7 positions agree with TRBD1. The CDR3 has 18 amino acids. After removal of 6 bases from V and 5 bases from J, the junction contained 19 bases not matched to a gene. The germline CDR1 and CDR2 sequences are SNHLY and FYNNEI.

This clone was detected only a few times. This chain uses TRBV6-2 or TRBV6-3 with TRBJ2-7; 8 positions match TRBD1. Germline CDR1 and CDR2: MNHEY and SVGEGT. The CDR3 runs 14 residues. The V gene end was trimmed by 6 bases and the J gene end by 3 bases; junction bases not matched to a gene: 7. The CDR3 coding sequence is TGTGCCAGCAGCTCGAACGACAGGGGCTACGAGCAGTACTTC. It translates to CASSSNDRGYEQYF.

The chain employs TRBV28 and TRBJ1-3, with TRBD1 identical over 11 bases. The CDR3 is 16 amino acids. With 6 bases clipped from V and 8 bases from J, the junction kept 12 bases outside the gene matches. Germline CDR1 reads MDHEN; CDR2 reads SYDVKM. This CDR3 is CASSPSEGQGVYTIYF. DNA for the CDR3: TGTGCCAGCAGCCCTTCCGAGGGACAGGGGGTTTACACCATATATTTT.

The V and J genes are TRBV27 and TRBJ2-3, with a tentative D call TRBD2 (5 bases). V lost 2 bases to trimming and J lost 2 bases, with 14 bases between them. CDR3 length: 16 amino acids. Germline CDR1 is MNHEY and CDR2 is SMNVEV (reference sequence). CDR3 coding DNA: TGTGCCAGCAGTTTAGAGGGCCCTCGGATCACAGATACGCAGTATTTT. Translated, it gives CASSLEGPRITDTQYF.

The rearrangement uses TRBV7-6 and TRBJ2-2, with 9 positions matching TRBD2. The V gene's germline CDR1 is SGHVS and CDR2 FNYEAQ. This CDR3 has 16 amino acids. Trimming cost V 2 bases and J 5 bases; bases outside gene matches: 6. This CDR3 is CASSLRAGGRTGELFF. The CDR3 bases are TGTGCCAGCAGCTTAAGGGCGGGAGGGCGGACCGGGGAGCTGTTTTTT. The whole variable domain, filled in from reference TRBV7-6 and TRBJ2-2, reads GAGVSQSPRYKVTKRGQDVALRCDPISGHVSLYWYRQALGQGPEFLTYFNYEAQQDKSGLPNDRFSAERPEGSISTLTIQRTEQRDSAMYRCASSLRAGGRTGELFFGEGSRLTVL.

This clone was seen once. The chain has TRBV5-1 and TRBJ2-7; 9 bases agree with TRBD1. This CDR3 spans 15 amino acids. Germline values: CDR1 SGHRS, CDR2 YFSETQ. V shed 0 bases, J shed 5 bases, and the junction held 6 bases outside the gene matches. This CDR3 reads CASSLGGTGLNEQYF. CDR3 coding DNA: TGCGCCAGCAGCTTGGGGGGGACAGGGTTGAACGAGCAGTACTTC.

The V gene is TRBV7-2, the J gene TRBJ2-3; 11 bases agree with TRBD2. CDR3 length equals 15 residues. Germline V lookup: CDR1 SGHTA, CDR2 FQGNSA. The V gene end was trimmed by 3 bases and the J gene end by 8 bases; junction bases not matched to a gene: 7. CDR3 region: CASSFTSGSRVTQYF. The DNA for the CDR3 is TGTGCCAGCAGCTTTACTAGCGGGAGCAGGGTTACGCAGTATTTT.

The V and J genes are TRBV10-2 and TRBJ2-3; the D is unclear. CDR1 is WSHSY and CDR2 is SAAADI in the germline V gene. CDR3 size: 14 residues. Trimming took 4 bases from V and 0 from J, leaving 8 bases between them. CDR3 residues: CASSVTRSTDTQYF. The DNA of the CDR3 is TGCGCCAGCAGTGTTACGAGGAGCACAGATACGCAGTATTTT.

CDR3 sequence: CASSQDLQGRNTEAFF. CDR3 bases: TGTGCCAGCAGCCAAGATCTACAGGGCCGGAACACTGAAGCTTTCTTT. V usage is TRBV4-2 and J usage is TRBJ1-1; the D gene is possibly TRBD1 (6 bases). The CDR3 is 16 amino acids. V dropped 0 bases and J dropped 1 base, with 12 bases sitting between them. Per the germline V gene, CDR1 is LGHNA and CDR2 is YNFKEQ.

This chain links TRBV6-5 with TRBJ2-3, with D perhaps matching TRBD1 (5 bases). V lost 2 bases, J lost 3 bases, and 12 bases lay in between. CDR3 length: 15 residues. CDR1 and CDR2 from the germline V gene are MNHEY and SVGAGI. The CDR3 DNA sequence: TGTGCCAGCAGTTACAGGGGCAAAAAAACAGATACGCAGTATTTT. It encodes CASSYRGKKTDTQYF.

The J gene is TRBJ2-7, the V gene TRBV11-3; TRBD1 aligns across 8 bases. V was pared by 4 bases and J by 2 bases, with 4 bases of the junction left unmatched. Germline V gives CDR1 SGHNT, CDR2 YENEEA. The CDR3 spans 14 residues. As DNA, the CDR3 is TGTGCCAGCAGCTCTTGGGACAGGCCCTACGAGCAGTACTTC. Translated, it gives CASSSWDRPYEQYF.

This clone was recorded once. The chain carries TRBV29-1 and TRBJ2-7; 7 bases match TRBD1. Germline V lookup: CDR1 SQVTM, CDR2 ANQGSEA. CDR3 length equals 14 residues. V shed 2 bases and J 5 bases; nucleotides not matched to a gene: 9. CDR3 nucleotide sequence: TGCAGCGTTGAATCGGGTAACAGGGGTCACGAGCAGTACTTC. Protein: CSVESGNRGHEQYF.

The chain is built from TRBV7-8 and TRBJ2-3; D may be TRBD1 (5 bases). This CDR3 comprises 18 residues. Deletions cut 0 bases from V and 0 bases from J, with 16 bases between. Per the germline V gene, CDR1 is SGHVS and CDR2 is FQNEAQ. The CDR3 DNA sequence: TGTGCCAGCAGCTTAGCCCCTCCAGGGAAGTCTAGCACAGATACGCAGTATTTT. Translating gives CASSLAPPGKSSTDTQYF. Complete variable domain (other parts from reference TRBV7-8 and TRBJ2-3): GAGVSQSPRYKVAKRGQDVALRCDPISGHVSLFWYQQALGQGPEFLTYFQNEAQLDKSGLPSDRFFAERPEGSVSTLKIQRTQQEDSAVYLCASSLAPPGKSSTDTQYFGPGTRLTVL.